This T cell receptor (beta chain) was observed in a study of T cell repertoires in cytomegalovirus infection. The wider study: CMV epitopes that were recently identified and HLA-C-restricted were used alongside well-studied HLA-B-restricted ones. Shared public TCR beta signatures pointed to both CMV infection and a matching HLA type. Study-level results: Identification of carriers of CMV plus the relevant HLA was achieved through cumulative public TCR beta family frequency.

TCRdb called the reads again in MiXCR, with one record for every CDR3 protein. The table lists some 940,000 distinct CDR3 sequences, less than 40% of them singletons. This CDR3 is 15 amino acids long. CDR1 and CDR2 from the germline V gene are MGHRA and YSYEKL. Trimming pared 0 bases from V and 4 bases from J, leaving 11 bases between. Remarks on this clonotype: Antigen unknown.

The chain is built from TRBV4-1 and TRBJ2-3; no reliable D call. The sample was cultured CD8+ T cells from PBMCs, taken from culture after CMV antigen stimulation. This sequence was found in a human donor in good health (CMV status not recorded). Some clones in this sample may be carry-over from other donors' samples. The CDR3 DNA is TGCGCCAGCAGCCAAGAGGCCTGGACCCCAGATACGCAGTATTTT. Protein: CASSQEAWTPDTQYF.